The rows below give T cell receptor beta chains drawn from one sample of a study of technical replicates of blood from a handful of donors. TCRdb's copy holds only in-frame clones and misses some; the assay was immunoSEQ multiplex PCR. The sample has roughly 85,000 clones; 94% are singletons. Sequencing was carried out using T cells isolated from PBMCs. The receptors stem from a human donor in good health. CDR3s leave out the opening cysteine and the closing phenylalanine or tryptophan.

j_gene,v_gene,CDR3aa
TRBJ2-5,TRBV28,ASSSPTAGVVTQY
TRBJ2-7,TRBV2,ASSWGVPYEQY
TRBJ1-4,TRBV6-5,AVSVGRSNEKLF
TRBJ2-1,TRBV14,ASSQAGAISYNEQF
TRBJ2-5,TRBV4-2,ASSQLGQAIQETQY
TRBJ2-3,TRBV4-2,ASSQGVAGGLGTDTQY
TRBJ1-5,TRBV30,AWQSKTGRRGRPQH
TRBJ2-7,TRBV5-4,ASSFRGDPRYEQY
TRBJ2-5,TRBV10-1,ASSDSFGRGHETQY
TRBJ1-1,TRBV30,AWSPRDRGLAF
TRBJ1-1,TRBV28,ASSRTGYMNTEAF
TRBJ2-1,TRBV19,ASSIGTSGSNEQF
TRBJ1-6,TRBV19,ASSTQQGRNSPLH
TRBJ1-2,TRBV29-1,STPRQGAVGYGYT
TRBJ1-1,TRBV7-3,ATPEEDGTEAF
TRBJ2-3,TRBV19,ASSDTGQGGSTDTQY
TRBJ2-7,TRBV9,ASSSGGLSPSIEQY
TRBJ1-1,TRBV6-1,ASSEGRTDTEAF
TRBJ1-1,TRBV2,ASIRGPGTEAF
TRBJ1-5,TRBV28,ASDFGSGNQPQH
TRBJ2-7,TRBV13,ASSLVGRSYEQY
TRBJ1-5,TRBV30,AWSVGTSSDQPQH
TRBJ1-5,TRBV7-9,ASSLSGGSYSNQPQH
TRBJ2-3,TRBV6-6,ASSYSTGPTTDTQY
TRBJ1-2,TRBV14,ASRPTGESYGYT
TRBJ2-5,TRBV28,ASSLSGSETQY
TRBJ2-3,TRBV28,ASSPPDRATDTQY
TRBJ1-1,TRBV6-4,ASSIGTNTEAF
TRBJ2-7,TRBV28,ASSLGRQGAFYEQY
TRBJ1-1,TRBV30,AWSGQLNTEAF
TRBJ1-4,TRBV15,ATLRHTQGEKLF
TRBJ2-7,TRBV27,ASSLFGTKYEQY
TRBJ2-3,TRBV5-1,ASREGGGGTDTQY
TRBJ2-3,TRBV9,ASSPGGVSTDTQY
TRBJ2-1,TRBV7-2,ASSELVLSSYNEQF
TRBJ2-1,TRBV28,ASSLSSGSYNEQF
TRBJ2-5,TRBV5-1,ASGEGLAGFETQY
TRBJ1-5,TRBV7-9,ASSDYSGTGHNQPQH
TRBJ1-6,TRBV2,AVESTGGYNSPLH
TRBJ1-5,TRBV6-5,ASSTGYGQPQH
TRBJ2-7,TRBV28,ASSFPLAGVGEQY
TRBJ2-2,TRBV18,ASSPQGAGTGELF
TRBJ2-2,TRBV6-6,ASSRLAGDTGELF
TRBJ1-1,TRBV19,ASRYPSPPNSAVTTRGTEAF
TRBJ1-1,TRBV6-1,ASSGGTGGNTEAF
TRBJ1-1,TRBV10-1,ASSETTGNTEAF
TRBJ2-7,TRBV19,ASSDGLAGGGSSYEQY
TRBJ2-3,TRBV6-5,ASSYVQASTDTQY
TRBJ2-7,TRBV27,ASSFIAGGSYEQY
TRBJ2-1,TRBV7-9,ASSLDGVAYSYNEQF
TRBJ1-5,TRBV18,ASSPGPQGGQPQH
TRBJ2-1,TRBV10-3,AISAREGGSYNEQF
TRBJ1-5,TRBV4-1,ASSQDVQDQPQH